This T cell receptor beta chain was profiled in a study of blood T cell repertoires in COVID-19. Germline trimming cut 5 bases from V and 4 bases from J; bases unmatched to any gene: 11. Germline CDR1 SQVTM, CDR2 ANQGSEA. The CDR3 is 14 residues long. Some clones are missing from TCRdb's copy, which holds only in-frame ones; the method was immunoSEQ multiplex PCR. The sample has roughly 200,000 clones, about nine tenths seen once; the top ten hold around 4.2%. The chain recombines TRBV29-1 with TRBJ2-7; 7 bases line up with TRBD2. Sequenced material: PBMCs or T cells enriched from blood (not recorded which). The clonotype comes from a woman in her thirties with acute COVID-19. The CDR3 sequence is CSVSGLDLRYEQYF. The CDR3, as DNA: TGCAGCGTTTCTGGACTAGATTTGCGATACGAGCAGTACTTC.